These T cell receptor beta chains were read from a single sample in a study of T cells in Graves' hyperthyroidism and ophthalmopathy. Each CDR3 protein is one row after TCRdb ran MiXCR on the multiplex PCR reads. This table holds fewer than 700,000 distinct CDR3 sequences, approximately 17% found once. Material: blood. The receptors come from a young woman with Graves' ophthalmopathy. CDR3s include the opening cysteine and the closing phenylalanine or tryptophan. Fields, in order: clone size, V gene, D gene, J gene, CDR3 protein, CDR3 DNA. The D gene is left open where the match is weak. Clone size appears in some rows only: once, few, many, or a class for an expanded clone.

NA	TRBV6-1	TRBD1	TRBJ1-2	CAVRQGGSNYGYTF	TGTGCCGTAAGGCAGGGGGGCTCTAACTATGGCTACACCTTC
many	TRBV18	NA	TRBJ1-1	CASSTEMNTEAFF	TGTGCCAGCTCAACAGAAATGAACACTGAAGCTTTCTTT
few	TRBV9	NA	TRBJ1-4	CASSLEGQSNEKLFF	TGTGCCAGCAGCTTAGAGGGGCAATCTAATGAAAAACTGTTTTTT
many	TRBV28	TRBD2	TRBJ2-7	CASSRLAKKVIVGSYEQYF	TGTGCCAGCAGTCGACTAGCGAAAAAAGTGATAGTCGGCTCCTACGAGCAGTACTTC
NA	TRBV29-1	TRBD2	TRBJ2-3	CSVKAGVADTQYF	TGCAGCGTTAAGGCGGGAGTAGCAGATACGCAGTATTTT
NA	TRBV7-9	NA	TRBJ2-1	CASSSLEEGGWNEQLF	TGTGCCAGCAGCTCTCTTGAGGAAGGGGGATGGAATGAGCAGCTCTTC
NA	TRBV30	NA	TRBJ1-3	CAWLKGAGGNTIYF	TGTGCCTGGCTCAAAGGGGCCGGTGGAAACACCATATATTTT
few	TRBV6-1	NA	TRBJ1-1	CASSEPGVLMNTEAFF	TGTGCCAGCAGTGAACCGGGGGTCTTGATGAACACTGAAGCTTTCTTT
NA	TRBV6-5	NA	TRBJ2-1	CASSYAEDTYNEQFF	TGTGCCAGCAGTTACGCGGAGGACACCTACAATGAGCAGTTCTTC
NA	TRBV11-2	NA	TRBJ2-1	CASSPTGPLVNEQFF	TGTGCCAGCAGCCCAACAGGGCCTCTGGTGAATGAGCAGTTCTTC
few	TRBV28	NA	TRBJ2-6	CASSIQGGTSGANVLTF	TGTGCCAGCAGTATTCAGGGCGGAACCTCTGGGGCCAACGTCCTGACTTTC
NA	TRBV4-1	NA	TRBJ2-7	CASSTSSSYEQYF	TGCGCCAGCTCAACATCGAGCTCCTACGAGCAGTACTTC
NA	TRBV6-5	NA	TRBJ1-1	CASSYEPGTRRNTEAFF	TGTGCCAGCAGTTACGAACCAGGGACCCGCCGAAACACTGAAGCTTTCTTT
many	TRBV5-8	NA	TRBJ1-1	CASSPRTVNEAFF	TGTGCCAGCAGCCCGAGGACAGTCAATGAAGCTTTCTTT
many	TRBV28	TRBD2	TRBJ2-4	CASSRSGSGRNIQYF	TGTGCCAGCAGCCGAAGCGGGAGTGGGCGAAACATTCAGTACTTC
NA	TRBV9	TRBD1	TRBJ2-2	CASSVYWTGDVTGELFF	TGTGCCAGCAGCGTGTATTGGACAGGGGACGTTACCGGGGAGCTGTTTTTT
NA	TRBV29-1	NA	TRBJ1-1	CSAAPGNEAFF	TGCAGCGCTGCGCCGGGAAATGAAGCTTTCTTT
many	TRBV28	TRBD1	TRBJ1-1	CASSLGDRVTGTEAFF	TGTGCCAGCAGTTTAGGGGACAGGGTGACCGGCACTGAAGCTTTCTTT
many	TRBV3-1	NA	TRBJ2-7	CASSQGWAYEQYF	TGTGCCAGCAGCCAAGGTTGGGCCTACGAGCAGTACTTC
many	TRBV2	TRBD2	TRBJ2-3	CASSGGSGGTDTQYF	TGTGCCAGCAGTGGAGGTAGCGGGGGTACAGATACGCAGTATTTT
many	TRBV28	NA	TRBJ1-1	CASSLAGRDTEAFF	TGTGCCAGCAGTTTAGCAGGGAGGGACACTGAAGCTTTCTTT
NA	TRBV15	NA	TRBJ1-3	CATSSAVQHPSGNTIYF	TGTGCCACCAGCAGCGCGGTCCAACACCCCTCTGGAAACACCATATATTTT
many	TRBV7-2	NA	TRBJ2-4	CASSLAQRMRNIQYF	TGTGCCAGCAGCTTAGCACAGCGGATGAGAAACATTCAGTACTTC
many	TRBV7-9	NA	TRBJ2-3	CASAGSGDTQYF	TGTGCCAGCGCGGGGAGCGGGGATACGCAGTATTTT